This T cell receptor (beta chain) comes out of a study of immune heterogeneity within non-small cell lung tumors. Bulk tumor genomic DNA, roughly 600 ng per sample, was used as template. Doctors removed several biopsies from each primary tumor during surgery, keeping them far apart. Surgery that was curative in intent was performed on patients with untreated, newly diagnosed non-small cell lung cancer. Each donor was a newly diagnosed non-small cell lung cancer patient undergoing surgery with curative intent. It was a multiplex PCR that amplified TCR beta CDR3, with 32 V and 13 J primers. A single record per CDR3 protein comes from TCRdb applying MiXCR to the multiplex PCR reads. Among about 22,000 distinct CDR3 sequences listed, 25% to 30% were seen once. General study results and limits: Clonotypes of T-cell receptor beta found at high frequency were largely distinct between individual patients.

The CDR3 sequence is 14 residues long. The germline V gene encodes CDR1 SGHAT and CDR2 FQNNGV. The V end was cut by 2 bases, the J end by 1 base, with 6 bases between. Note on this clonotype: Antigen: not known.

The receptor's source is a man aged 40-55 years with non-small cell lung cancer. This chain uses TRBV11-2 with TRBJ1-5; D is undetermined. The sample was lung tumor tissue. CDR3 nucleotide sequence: TGTGCCAGCAGCTTATCCGGGAGCAATCAGCCCCAGCATTTT. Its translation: CASSLSGSNQPQHF.